This T cell receptor (beta chain) was sequenced during a study of human T cells and chemical hapten exposure. Stated time point: patch test 2, 6 weeks after DPC sensitization. Sample treatment: therapeutic diphenylcyclopropenone sensitization with weekly scalp DPC. The study's findings and limits: Alopecia was present in the donors, so their immune response may differ from healthy people's.

From the RACE reads, TCRdb called clonotypes with MiXCR, one entry per CDR3 protein. The sample lists about 73,000 distinct CDR3 sequences; 8.5% were seen once. The trim removed 4 bases at V and 13 bases at J, leaving 5 bases unmatched. The CDR3 loop spans 13 amino acids. Germline assignment: CDR1 MNHEY and CDR2 SMNVEV (reference sequence). This clonotype was detected ten times or more. Its antigen remains unidentified. This specimen was whole blood, taken in connection with sensitization to the hapten diphenylcyclopropenone (DPC). The genes are TRBV27 and TRBJ1-6, with 9 positions matching TRBD1. The TCR was taken from a woman aged 50 to 60 with alopecia areata. Some clones in this sample may be carry-over from other donors' samples. CDR3: CASSYGTGSPLHF. The CDR3 bases are TGTGCCAGCAGTTACGGGACAGGGAGTCCCCTCCACTTT.